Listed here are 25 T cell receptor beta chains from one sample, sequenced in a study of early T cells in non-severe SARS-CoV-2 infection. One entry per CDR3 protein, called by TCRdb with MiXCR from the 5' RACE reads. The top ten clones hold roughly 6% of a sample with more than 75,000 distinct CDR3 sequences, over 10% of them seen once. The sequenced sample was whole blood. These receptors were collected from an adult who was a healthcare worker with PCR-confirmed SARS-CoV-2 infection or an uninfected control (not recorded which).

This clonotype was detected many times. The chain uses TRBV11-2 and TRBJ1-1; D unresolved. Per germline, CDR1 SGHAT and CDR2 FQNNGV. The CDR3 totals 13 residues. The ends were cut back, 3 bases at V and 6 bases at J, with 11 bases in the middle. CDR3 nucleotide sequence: TGTGCCAGCAGCTTCCACAGTGGGGCTGAAGCTTTCTTT. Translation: CASSFHSGAEAFF.

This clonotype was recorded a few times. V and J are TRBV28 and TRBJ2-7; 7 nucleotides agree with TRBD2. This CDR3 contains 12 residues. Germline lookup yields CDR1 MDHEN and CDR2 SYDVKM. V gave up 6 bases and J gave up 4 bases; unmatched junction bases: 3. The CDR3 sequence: CASRPGGYEQYF. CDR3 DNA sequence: TGTGCCAGCAGGCCCGGGGGGTACGAGCAGTACTTC.

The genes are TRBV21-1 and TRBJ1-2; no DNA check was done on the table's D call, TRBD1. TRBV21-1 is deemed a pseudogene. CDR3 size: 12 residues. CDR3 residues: CASLRGSYGYTF. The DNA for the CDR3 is TGTGCCAGCCTGCGGGGGAGTTATGGCTACACCTTC.

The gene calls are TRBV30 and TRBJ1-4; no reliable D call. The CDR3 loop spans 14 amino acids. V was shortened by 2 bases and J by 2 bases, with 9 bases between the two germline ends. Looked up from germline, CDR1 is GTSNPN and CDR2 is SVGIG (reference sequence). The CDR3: CAWSLAATNEKLFF. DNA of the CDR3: TGTGCCTGGAGTTTGGCAGCTACTAATGAAAAACTGTTTTTT.

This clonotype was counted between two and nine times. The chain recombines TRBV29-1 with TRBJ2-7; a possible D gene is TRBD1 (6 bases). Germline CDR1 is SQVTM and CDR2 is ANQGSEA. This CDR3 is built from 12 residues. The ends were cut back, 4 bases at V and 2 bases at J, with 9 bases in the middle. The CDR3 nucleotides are TGCAGCGTTGTAGGGACACCCTACGAGCAGTACTTC. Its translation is CSVVGTPYEQYF.

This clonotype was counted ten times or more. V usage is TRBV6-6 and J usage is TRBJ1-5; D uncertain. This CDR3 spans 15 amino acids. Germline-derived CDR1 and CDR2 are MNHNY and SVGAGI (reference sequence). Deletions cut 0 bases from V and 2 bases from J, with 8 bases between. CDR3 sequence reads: CASSYSIGGNQPQHF. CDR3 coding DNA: TGTGCCAGCAGTTACTCGATCGGGGGCAATCAGCCCCAGCATTTT.

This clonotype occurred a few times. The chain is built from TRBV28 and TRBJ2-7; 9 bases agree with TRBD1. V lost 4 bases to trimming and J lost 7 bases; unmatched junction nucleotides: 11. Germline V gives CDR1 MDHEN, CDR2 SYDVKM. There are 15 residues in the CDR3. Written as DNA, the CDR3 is TGTGCCAGCAGTTCTCCGGGACAGGGCCTGGGGGAGCAGTACTTC. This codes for CASSSPGQGLGEQYF.

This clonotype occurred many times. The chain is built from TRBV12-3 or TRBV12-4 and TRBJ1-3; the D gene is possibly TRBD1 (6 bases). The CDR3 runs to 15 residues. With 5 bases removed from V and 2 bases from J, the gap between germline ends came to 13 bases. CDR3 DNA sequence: TGTGCCAGCAGTCCCCTAGGGGGGGCTGGAAACACCATATATTTT. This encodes CASSPLGGAGNTIYF.

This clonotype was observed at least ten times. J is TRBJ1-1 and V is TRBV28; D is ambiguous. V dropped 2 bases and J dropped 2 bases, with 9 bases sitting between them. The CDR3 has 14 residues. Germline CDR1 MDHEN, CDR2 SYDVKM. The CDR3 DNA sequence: TGTGCCAGCAGTTTACTACTACCCAACACTGAAGCTTTCTTT. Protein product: CASSLLLPNTEAFF.

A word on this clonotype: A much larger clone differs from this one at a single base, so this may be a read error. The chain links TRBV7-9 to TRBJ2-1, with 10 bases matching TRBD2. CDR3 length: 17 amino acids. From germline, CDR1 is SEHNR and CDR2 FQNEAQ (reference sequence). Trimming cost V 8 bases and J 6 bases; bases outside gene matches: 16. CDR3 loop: CASRTTTRRTSGNEQFF. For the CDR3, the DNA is TGTGCCAGCCGCACAACAACCCGCCGGACTAGCGGCAATGAGCAGTTCTTC.

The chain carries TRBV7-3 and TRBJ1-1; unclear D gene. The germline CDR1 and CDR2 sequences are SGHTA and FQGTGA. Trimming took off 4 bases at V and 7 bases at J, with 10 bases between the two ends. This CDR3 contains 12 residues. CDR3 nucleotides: TGTGCCAGCAGCTCTGGTTCGGGTGAAGCTTTCTTT. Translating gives CASSSGSGEAFF.

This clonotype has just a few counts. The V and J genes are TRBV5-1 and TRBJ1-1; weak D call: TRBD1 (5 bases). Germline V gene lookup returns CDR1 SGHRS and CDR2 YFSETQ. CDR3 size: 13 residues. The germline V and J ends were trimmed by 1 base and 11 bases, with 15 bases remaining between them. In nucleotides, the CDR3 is TGCGCCAGCAGCTTGTCAGGGACCGTTAGGGCTTTCTTT. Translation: CASSLSGTVRAFF.

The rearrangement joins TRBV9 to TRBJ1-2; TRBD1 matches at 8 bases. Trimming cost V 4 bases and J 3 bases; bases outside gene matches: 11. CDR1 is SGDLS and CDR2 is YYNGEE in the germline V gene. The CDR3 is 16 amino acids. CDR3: CASSPRTGSLDYGYTF. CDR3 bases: TGTGCCAGCAGCCCTCGGACAGGGTCCCTAGACTATGGCTACACCTTC.

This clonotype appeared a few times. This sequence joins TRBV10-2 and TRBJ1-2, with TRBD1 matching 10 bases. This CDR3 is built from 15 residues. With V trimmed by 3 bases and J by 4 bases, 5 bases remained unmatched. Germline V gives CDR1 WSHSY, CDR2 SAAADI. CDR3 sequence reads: CASSDRTGGIYGYTF. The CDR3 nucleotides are TGCGCCAGCAGTGACAGGACAGGGGGAATCTATGGCTACACCTTC.

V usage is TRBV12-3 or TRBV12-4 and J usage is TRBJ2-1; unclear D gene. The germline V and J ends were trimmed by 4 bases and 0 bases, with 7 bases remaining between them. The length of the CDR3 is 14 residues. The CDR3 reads CASSSLYSYNEQFF. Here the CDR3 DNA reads TGTGCCAGCAGTTCCCTTTACTCCTACAATGAGCAGTTCTTC.

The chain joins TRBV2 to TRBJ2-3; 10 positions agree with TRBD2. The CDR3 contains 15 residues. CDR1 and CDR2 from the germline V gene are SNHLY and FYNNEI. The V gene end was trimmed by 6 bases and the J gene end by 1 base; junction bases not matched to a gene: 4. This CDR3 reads CASRVGTSGTDTQYF. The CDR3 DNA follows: TGTGCCAGCAGGGTTGGGACTAGCGGCACAGATACGCAGTATTTT.

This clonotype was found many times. The CDR3 DNA sequence: TGTGCCAGCAGTGATCTAGCAGCCTATGAGCAGTTCTTC. Translated, it gives CASSDLAAYEQFF. This rearrangement joins TRBV6-1 to TRBJ2-1; D possibly corresponds to TRBD2 (5 bases). V shed 3 bases and J shed 8 bases, with 11 bases lying between them. The germline V gene has CDR1 MNHNS and CDR2 SASEGT. The CDR3 runs 13 residues.

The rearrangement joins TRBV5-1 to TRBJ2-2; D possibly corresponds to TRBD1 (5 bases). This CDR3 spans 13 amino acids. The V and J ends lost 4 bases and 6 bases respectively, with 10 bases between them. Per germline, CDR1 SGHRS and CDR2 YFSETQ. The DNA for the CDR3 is TGCGCCAGCAGCGCAAGGACACCCGGGGAGCTGTTTTTT. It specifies CASSARTPGELFF.

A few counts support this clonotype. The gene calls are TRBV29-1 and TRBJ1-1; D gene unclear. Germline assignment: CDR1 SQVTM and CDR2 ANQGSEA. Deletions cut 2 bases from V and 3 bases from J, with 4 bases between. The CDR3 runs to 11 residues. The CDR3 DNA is TGCAGCGTTGAATCGGACACTGAAGCTTTCTTT. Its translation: CSVESDTEAFF.

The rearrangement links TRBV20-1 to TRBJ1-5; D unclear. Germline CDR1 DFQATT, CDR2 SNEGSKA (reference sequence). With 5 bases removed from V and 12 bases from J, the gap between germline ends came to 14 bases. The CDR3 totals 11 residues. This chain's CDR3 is CSASNGRHQHF. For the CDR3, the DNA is TGCAGTGCTTCTAATGGGAGGCACCAGCATTTT.

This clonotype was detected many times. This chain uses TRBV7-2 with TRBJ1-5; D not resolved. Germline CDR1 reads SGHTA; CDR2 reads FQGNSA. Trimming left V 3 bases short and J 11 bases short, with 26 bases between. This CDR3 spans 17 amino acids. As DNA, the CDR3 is TGTGCCAGCAGCTTTATCCTGGCCGAGGGAGGGATGGTGGCCCAGCATTTT. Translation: CASSFILAEGGMVAQHF.

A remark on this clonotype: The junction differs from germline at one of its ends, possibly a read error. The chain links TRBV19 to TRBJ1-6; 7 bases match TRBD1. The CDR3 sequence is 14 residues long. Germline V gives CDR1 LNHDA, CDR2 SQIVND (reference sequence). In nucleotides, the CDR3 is TGTGTCAGTAGTACGACAGGGCGGAATTCACCCCTCCACTTT. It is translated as CVSSTTGRNSPLHF.

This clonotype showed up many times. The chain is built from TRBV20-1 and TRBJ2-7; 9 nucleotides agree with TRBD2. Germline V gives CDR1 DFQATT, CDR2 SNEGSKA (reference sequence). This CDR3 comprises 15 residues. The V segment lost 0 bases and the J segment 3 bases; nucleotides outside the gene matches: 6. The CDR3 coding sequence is TGCAGTGCTAGAGATCTAAGCGGGAGGTACTACGAGCAGTACTTC. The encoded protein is CSARDLSGRYYEQYF.

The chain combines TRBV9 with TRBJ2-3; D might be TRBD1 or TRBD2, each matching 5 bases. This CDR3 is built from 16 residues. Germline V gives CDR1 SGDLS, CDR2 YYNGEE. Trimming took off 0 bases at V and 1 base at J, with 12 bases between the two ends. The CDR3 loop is CASSVGGRFGTDTQYF. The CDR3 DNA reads TGTGCCAGCAGCGTAGGGGGGAGATTTGGCACAGATACGCAGTATTTT.

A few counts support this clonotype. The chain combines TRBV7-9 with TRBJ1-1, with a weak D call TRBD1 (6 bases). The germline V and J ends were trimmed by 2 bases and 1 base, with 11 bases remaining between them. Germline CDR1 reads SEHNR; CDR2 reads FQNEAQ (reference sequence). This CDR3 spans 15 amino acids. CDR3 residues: CASSLSGGTNTEAFF. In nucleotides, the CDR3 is TGTGCCAGCAGCTTATCGGGGGGCACGAACACTGAAGCTTTCTTT.